This TCR beta chain was sequenced for a study of cytomegalovirus exposure and HLA in healthy donors. V lost 0 bases to trimming and J lost 5 bases, with 13 bases between them. Germline CDR1 LGHNA, CDR2 YSLEER. The CDR3 length is 15 residues. PCR employed 60 Vbeta and 13 Jbeta primers. Clones were read by immunoSEQ multiplex PCR, and TCRdb kept only the in-frame ones, dropping some. The table includes roughly 45,000 clones, about 60% detected once. The chain couples TRBV4-3 to TRBJ2-5; possible D gene TRBD2, 6 bases. The receptor's source is a man aged 55 to 69 in good health and CMV-seropositive. The source material was PBMCs. This chain's CDR3 is CASSQDSGEGETQYF. DNA for the CDR3: TGCGCCAGCAGCCAAGATTCGGGAGAGGGGGAGACCCAGTACTTC.